This record looks at one T cell receptor (beta chain) sequence and its context. Its recognized antigen is unknown. Nothing much larger sits one base from this clone, and base qualities are not available. TCRbeta CDR3 regions were amplified from genomic DNA using the immunoSEQ Assay, a bias-controlled multiplex PCR. For the original study's pipeline: The number of nucleated cells in each sample was estimated by amplification of reference gene primers within the assay. To quantify the absolute abundance of each unique TCRbeta CDR3 rearrangement, sequence reads were collapsed and filtered. Productive Simpson clonality was computed per sample as the square root of Simpson's diversity index over productive rearrangements. Held by TCRdb, this immuneACCESS table contains in-frame sequences only and omits some clones. Under half of the omission traces to an unresolved V gene where checked; the cause of the rest is unknown. V and J calls and clone size are those listed in that table; D and trimming were worked out from the DNA. In all, the sample holds fewer than 250,000 clones, and roughly nine tenths of those were seen once. The ten largest clones add up to 6.5% of the sample.

This record belongs to a study of blood T cell repertoires in COVID-19 (dated by TCRdb to 2020 to 2021). Some background on the complete study: Samples covering the acute and convalescent phases of COVID-19 were provided by collaborators in the United States, Italy and Spain. HLA class I and class II types, where available, came from metadata supplied by the sample provider rather than from assay-based typing. The prospective study material was composed of cDNA or gDNA derived from T cells, B-cell-depleted T cells, or PBMCs. The samples were drawn from the first 160 participants of the ongoing ImmuneRACE study and from 950 to 1,500 subjects provided by 6 global collaborators. Deeply sampled blood TCRbeta repertoires from subjects exposed to, actively infected with, or recovered from COVID-19 were included in the dataset. The repertoires were made available in a free public database intended to serve as a resource for research on the immune response to SARS-CoV-2. Sample metadata almost always included a de-identified subject ID, COVID-19 status, age in years and sex. What the authors observed across the whole study: The amount of clinical and demographic metadata varied by source and participant and was provided uncurated.

A second Seattle source provided samples from volunteer blood donors who had recovered from COVID-19. The collaborating institutions used their own protocols to collect whole blood in K2EDTA tubes. For TCRbeta analysis, collaborators shipped samples as frozen whole blood, isolated PBMCs, or DNA extracted from either of those sample types. The CDR3 runs 16 amino acids, cysteine and phenylalanine included. The kept DNA is CDR3 alone, 48 bases in frame from the first base. Unmatched junction bases come to 10, with V trimmed by 1 base and J by 7 bases. CDR1 and CDR2 were assigned from the germline V gene as MNHEY and SVGAGI.

The sequence is built from TRBV6-5 and TRBJ2-1; TRBD2 matches 7 bases in the middle. This TCR came from a man aged 60 to 69 who had recovered from COVID-19. Specimen: peripheral blood. The nucleotides read TGTGCCAGCAGTTACTTGGGGGAGGGCCGGGGTAATGAGCAGTTCTTC. Translation gives CASSYLGEGRGNEQFF.